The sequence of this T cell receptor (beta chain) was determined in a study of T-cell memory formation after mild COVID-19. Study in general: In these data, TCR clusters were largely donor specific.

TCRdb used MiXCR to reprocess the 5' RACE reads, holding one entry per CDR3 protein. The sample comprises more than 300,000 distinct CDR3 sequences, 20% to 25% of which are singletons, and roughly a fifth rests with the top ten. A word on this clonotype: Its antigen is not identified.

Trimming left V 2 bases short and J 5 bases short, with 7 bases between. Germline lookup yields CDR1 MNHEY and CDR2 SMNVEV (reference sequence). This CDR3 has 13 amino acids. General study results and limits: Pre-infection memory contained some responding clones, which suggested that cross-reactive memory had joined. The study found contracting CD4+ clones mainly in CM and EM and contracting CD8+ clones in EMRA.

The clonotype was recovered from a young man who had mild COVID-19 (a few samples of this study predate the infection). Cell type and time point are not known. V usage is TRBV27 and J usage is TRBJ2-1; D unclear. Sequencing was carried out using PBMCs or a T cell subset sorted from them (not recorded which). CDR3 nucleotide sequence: TGTGCCAGCAGTTTAATAGAGAACAATGAGCAGTTCTTC. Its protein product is CASSLIENNEQFF.